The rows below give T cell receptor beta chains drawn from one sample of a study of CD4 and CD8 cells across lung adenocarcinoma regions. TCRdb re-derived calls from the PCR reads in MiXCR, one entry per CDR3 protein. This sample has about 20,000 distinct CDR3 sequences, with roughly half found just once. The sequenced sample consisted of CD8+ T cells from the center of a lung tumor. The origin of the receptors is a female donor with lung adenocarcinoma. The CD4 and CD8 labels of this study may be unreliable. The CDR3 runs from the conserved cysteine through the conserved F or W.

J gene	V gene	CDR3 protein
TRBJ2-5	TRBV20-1	CSAIGQAYQETQYF
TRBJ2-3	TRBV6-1	CASTLYLTDTQYF
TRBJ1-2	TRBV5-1	CASRTTLNRVEGYTF
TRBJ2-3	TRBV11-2	CANSLLAGDGFF
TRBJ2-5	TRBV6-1	CASSIQETQYF
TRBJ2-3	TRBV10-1	CARGLDAKDTQYF
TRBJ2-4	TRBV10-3	CAGLGGRAKEIQYF
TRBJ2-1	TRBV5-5	CASSLVTSGRYNEQFF
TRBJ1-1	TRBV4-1	CASGQGDRVNTEAFF
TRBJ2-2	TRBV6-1	CASSTAGGNTGELFF
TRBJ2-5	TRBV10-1	CASSEGDGGRDPDTQYF
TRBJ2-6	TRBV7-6	CASSLAGNGANVLTF
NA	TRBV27	CASSGQGSEQYF
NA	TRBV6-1	CASGRGDGSETQYF
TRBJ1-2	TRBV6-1	CASSPAGLLYGYTF
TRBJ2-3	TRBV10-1	CAGSGESDPDTQYF
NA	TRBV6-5	CASSYASTSPQYF
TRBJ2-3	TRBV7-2	CASSKQAGGSPDTQYF
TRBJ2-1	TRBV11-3	CASSPGVGGPDEQFF
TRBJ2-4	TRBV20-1	CSARVHFVAKNIQYF
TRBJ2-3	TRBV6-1	CASNGGRGTDTQYF
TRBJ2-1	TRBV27	CASSSLAGTNEQFF
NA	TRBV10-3	CAAQVGRHGEIQYF
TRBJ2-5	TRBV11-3	CAWGLGAKDTQYF
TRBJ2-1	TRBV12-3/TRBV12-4	CASKKRGYTDNEQFF
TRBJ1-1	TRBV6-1	CASLDRANTEAFF
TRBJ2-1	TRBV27	CASSLRQGAVSNEQFF
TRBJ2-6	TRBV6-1	CASSVPGAGGKDTQYF
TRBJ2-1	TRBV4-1	CASSQEPQGGTRYNEQFF
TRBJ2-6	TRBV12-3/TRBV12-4	CASSLVSQSGANVLTF
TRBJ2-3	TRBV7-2	CASSGVWGPDTQYF
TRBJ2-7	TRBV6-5	CASSYRIAGAGEQYF
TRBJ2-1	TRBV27	CESGRGYNEQFF